This T cell receptor (beta chain) was found in a study of human T cells and chemical hapten exposure. With V trimmed by 7 bases and J by 8 bases, 5 bases remained unmatched. CDR3 size: 14 residues. Germline V gene data show CDR1 as LGHNT and CDR2 as FRNRAP. Individual cDNA molecules received unique molecular identifiers in the library. Per the original data handling: Samples ranged from roughly 23,224 to 690,600 TCRs, with a median of roughly 96,000. One entry per CDR3 protein results from TCRdb running MiXCR on the RACE reads. These V and J calls derive from TCRdb rather than the authors' analysis. Among more than 75,000 distinct CDR3 sequences listed, over 8.5% were seen once. This clonotype was recorded many times. This sample's time point: healthy volunteer bleed at 6 weeks. Extraction yielded total RNA from whole blood (unfractionated).

The sample consisted of whole blood. This chain joins TRBV12-5 and TRBJ2-1, with 13 bases aligning to TRBD2. This clonotype was obtained from a male donor in good health. Some clones in this sample may be carry-over from other donors' samples. Written as DNA, the CDR3 is TGTGCTAGTGCCCTAGGACTAGCGGGGGATGAGCAGTTCTTC. This sequence encodes CASALGLAGDEQFF.